The 17 T cell receptor beta chains listed next were all sequenced from one sample in a study of T cell responses to AZD1222 COVID-19 vaccine. The table came from immunoSEQ multiplex PCR; TCRdb's copy has only in-frame clones and leaves some out. The sample includes 95,000 to 120,000 clones, roughly 87% of them seen just once. Sequenced material: peripheral blood, taken on day 0 of MenACWY control vaccination. The receptors were sampled from an adult in good health.

This sequence joins TRBV7-2 and TRBJ2-2; D perhaps matches TRBD2 (7 bases). The CDR3 loop spans 14 amino acids. V lost 3 bases and J 6 bases, leaving 11 bases between the germline ends. Germline CDR1 SGHTA, CDR2 FQGNSA. This CDR3 is CASSFGGGPGELFF. CDR3 bases: TGTGCCAGCAGCTTTGGCGGGGGCCCCGGGGAGCTGTTTTTT.

The chain joins TRBV7-2 to TRBJ2-3; D is uncertain. Trimming stripped 6 bases from V and 2 bases from J, with 15 bases between. The germline gives CDR1 SGHTA, CDR2 FQGNSA. The CDR3 is made up of 15 amino acids. The chain's CDR3 is CASSHRPQFTDTQYF. The CDR3 DNA reads TGTGCCAGCAGTCATAGACCACAGTTCACAGATACGCAGTATTTT.

The chain carries TRBV5-8 and TRBJ1-1, with 11 bases fitting TRBD1. The CDR3 runs 14 residues. The V segment lost 4 bases and the J segment 6 bases; nucleotides outside the gene matches: 5. CDR1 and CDR2 (germline): SGHTS, YDEGEE. CDR3 protein: CASSKGQGAAEAFF. CDR3 DNA: TGTGCCAGCAGCAAAGGACAGGGGGCGGCTGAAGCTTTCTTT.

V gene TRBV24-1 combines with J gene TRBJ1-5; D uncertain. V was trimmed by 3 bases and J by 1 base, leaving 6 bases between them. In germline, CDR1 is KGHDR, CDR2 SFDVKD. The CDR3 is 14 residues long. CDR3 in amino acids: CATSDVISNQPQHF. Here the CDR3 DNA reads TGTGCCACCAGTGATGTTATAAGCAATCAGCCCCAGCATTTT.

In DNA, the CDR3 is TGTGCCAGCAGGTCCGGGACAGCGAGGTCACCCCTCCACTTT. It encodes CASRSGTARSPLHF. This chain links TRBV6-5 with TRBJ1-6; TRBD1 agrees at 7 bases. There are 14 residues in the CDR3. The junction had 9 bases not matched to a gene; V was cut back by 6 bases and J by 10 bases. Germline assignment: CDR1 MNHEY and CDR2 SVGAGI.

The genes are TRBV6-1 and TRBJ2-7; 11 bases line up with TRBD2. The CDR3 is made up of 16 amino acids. The V gene's germline CDR1 is MNHNS and CDR2 SASEGT. V lost 1 base and J lost 5; bases outside the gene matches: 7. Written as DNA, the CDR3 is TGTGCCAGCAGTGAAGTACCTAGCGGGGGGAACAACGAGCAGTACTTC. It encodes CASSEVPSGGNNEQYF.

The rearrangement joins TRBV5-3 to TRBJ2-1; 8 bases map to TRBD1. TRBV5-3 is an ORF, and what it does is uncertain. The CDR3 totals 16 residues. The junction had 11 bases not matched to a gene; V was cut back by 1 base and J by 8 bases. Written as DNA, the CDR3 is TGTGCCAGAAGCTTGAGTCCAGGACAGGGACGGTATGAGCAGTTCTTC. Translated: CARSLSPGQGRYEQFF.

V gene TRBV7-9 combines with J gene TRBJ1-1; possible D gene TRBD1, 6 bases. CDR1 and CDR2 from the germline V gene are SEHNR and FQNEAQ (reference sequence). The V end lost 5 bases, the J end lost 6 bases, and 19 bases lay between the germline ends. The CDR3 is 15 amino acids. The CDR3 loop reads CASSPQIHRASEAFF. CDR3 nucleotides: TGTGCCAGCAGCCCCCAGATCCACAGGGCCTCTGAAGCTTTCTTT.

V usage is TRBV6-5 and J usage is TRBJ1-1, with D unclear. This CDR3 comprises 13 residues. Germline CDR1 reads MNHEY; CDR2 reads SVGAGI. The germline V and J ends were trimmed by 6 bases and 4 bases, with 12 bases remaining between them. The CDR3 nucleotides are TGTGCCAGCAGAGCCCAGGCAGGCACTGAAGCTTTCTTT. Its translation: CASRAQAGTEAFF.

The V call is TRBV18, the J call TRBJ1-2, with D possibly TRBD1 on 6 matching bases. CDR1 KGHSH and CDR2 LQKENI come from the germline V gene. CDR3 length equals 14 residues. V was clipped by 2 bases and J by 3 bases, with 10 bases between them. The CDR3 sequence: CASSPAGEDYGYTF. The CDR3 DNA is TGTGCCAGCTCACCAGCAGGGGAGGACTATGGCTACACCTTC.

The chain is built from TRBV3-1 (or the pseudogene TRBV3-2) and TRBJ1-3; 7 positions match TRBD1. Trimming at V came to 1 base and at J to 4 bases, leaving 4 bases not matched to a gene. The CDR3 is made up of 15 amino acids. Germline CDR1 reads LGHDT; CDR2 reads YNNKEL (reference sequence). This CDR3 is CASSQVGQIGNTIYF. The DNA of the CDR3 is TGTGCCAGCAGCCAAGTGGGACAGATCGGAAACACCATATATTTT.

The V call is TRBV4-1, the J call TRBJ1-2, with a possible D match to TRBD1 (5 bases). CDR3 length: 16 residues. With 1 base removed from V and 1 base from J, the gap between germline ends came to 13 bases. The germline gives CDR1 MGHRA, CDR2 YSYEKL. The CDR3 DNA reads TGCGCCAGCAGCCAAGCGGTCAGGGCCAGTAACTATGGCTACACCTTC. Translating it yields CASSQAVRASNYGYTF.

The chain employs TRBV18 and TRBJ1-1, with D possibly TRBD1 on 5 matching bases. CDR3 length equals 14 residues. Germline loops: CDR1 KGHSH, CDR2 LQKENI. Trimming removed 2 bases at V and 1 base at J, with 8 bases between. CDR3 loop: CASSPEGKNTEAFF. CDR3 bases: TGTGCCAGCTCACCAGAGGGGAAGAACACTGAAGCTTTCTTT. The full variable domain, with the rest looked up from reference TRBV18 and TRBJ1-1, is NAGVMQNPRHLVRRRGQEARLRCSPMKGHSHVYWYRQLPEEGLKFMVYLQKENIIDESGMPKERFSAEFPKEGPSILRIQQVVRGDSAAYFCASSPEGKNTEAFFGQGTRLTVV.

The chain couples TRBV24-1 to TRBJ2-7, with 8 bases lining up with TRBD1. This CDR3 contains 14 residues. V dropped 0 bases and J dropped 7; count of bases not matched to a gene: 4. Germline-derived CDR1 and CDR2 are KGHDR and SFDVKD. The CDR3 reads CATSDLRTGREQYF. CDR3 sequence (DNA): TGTGCCACCAGTGATTTGAGGACAGGGCGGGAGCAGTACTTC.

The chain employs TRBV30 and TRBJ1-5; D perhaps matches TRBD1 (5 bases). From germline, CDR1 is GTSNPN and CDR2 SVGIG (reference sequence). The CDR3 covers 12 residues. This CDR3 is CAVDRGDQPQHF. The CDR3 nucleotides are TGTGCGGTCGATCGGGGGGATCAGCCCCAGCATTTT.

This chain joins TRBV4-2 and TRBJ2-7; perhaps TRBD2 as D (5 bases). From germline, CDR1 is LGHNA and CDR2 YNFKEQ. Trimming left V 4 bases short and J 2 bases short, with 15 bases between. The CDR3 is 15 amino acids. Here the CDR3 reads CASSRGGLSTYEQYF. The DNA of the CDR3 is TGTGCCAGCAGCCGTGGTGGACTTTCTACCTACGAGCAGTACTTC.

The chain uses TRBV5-1 and TRBJ2-5, with 8 nucleotides matching TRBD2. J gave up 1 base and V 4 bases, and 3 bases lay outside the gene matches. CDR1 is SGHRS and CDR2 is YFSETQ in the germline V gene. This CDR3 has 14 residues. The CDR3 region is CASSRSGVQETQYF. CDR3 DNA: TGCGCCAGCAGCCGTAGCGGGGTCCAAGAGACCCAGTACTTC.